This TCR beta chain was recovered during a study of blood T cell repertoires in COVID-19. Across the study: Acute-phase and convalescent COVID-19 samples originated in the United States, Italy and Spain. Nucleic acid was either cDNA or gDNA, and it came from T cells, B-cell-depleted T cells, or PBMCs.

Original methodology: Amplifying reference gene primers gave estimates of nucleated cell counts. The data were produced by immunoSEQ multiplex PCR, yet TCRdb's version contains in-frame clones alone and is incomplete. The DNA gave D and trimming, while V, J and clone size come from that table. This sample has some 130,000 clones, with over 60% found just once. Germline-derived CDR1 and CDR2 are SGDLS and YYNGEE. This CDR3 region has 15 residues. J lost 2 bases, V lost 0 bases, and 3 bases had no gene match. The table lists this clone with a few counts. The specimen sequenced was peripheral blood. The chain couples TRBV9 to TRBJ2-5; 8 nucleotides align to TRBD2. The TCR originated in an older woman with acute or convalescent COVID-19. Here the CDR3 reads CASSVAGGQQETQYF. CDR3 in DNA: TGTGCCAGCAGCGTAGCGGGGGGGCAGCAAGAGACCCAGTACTTC.